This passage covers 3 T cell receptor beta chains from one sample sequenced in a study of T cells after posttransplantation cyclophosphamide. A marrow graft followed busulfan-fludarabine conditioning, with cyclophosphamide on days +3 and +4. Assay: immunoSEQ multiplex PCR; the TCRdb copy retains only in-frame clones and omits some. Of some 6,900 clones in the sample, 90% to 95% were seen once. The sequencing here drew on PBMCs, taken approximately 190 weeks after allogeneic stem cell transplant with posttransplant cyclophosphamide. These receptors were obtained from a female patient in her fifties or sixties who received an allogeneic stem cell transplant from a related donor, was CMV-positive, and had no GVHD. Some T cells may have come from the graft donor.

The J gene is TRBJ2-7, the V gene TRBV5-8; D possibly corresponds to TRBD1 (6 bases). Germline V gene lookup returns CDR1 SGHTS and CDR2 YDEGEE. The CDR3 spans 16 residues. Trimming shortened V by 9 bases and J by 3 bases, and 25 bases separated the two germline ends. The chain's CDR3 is CANRRMYGTRSYEQYF. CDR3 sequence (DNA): TGTGCCAACAGGAGGATGTATGGGACACGAAGCTACGAGCAGTACTTC.

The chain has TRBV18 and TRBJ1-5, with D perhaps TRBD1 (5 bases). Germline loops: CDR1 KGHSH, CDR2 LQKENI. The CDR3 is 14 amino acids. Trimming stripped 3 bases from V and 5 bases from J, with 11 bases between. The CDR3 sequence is CASSPGGLDQPQHF. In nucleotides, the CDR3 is TGTGCCAGCTCACCTGGGGGGTTGGATCAGCCCCAGCATTTT.

CDR3 sequence reads: CAIRNSGITGELFF. The CDR3 bases are TGTGCCATCAGAAATAGCGGGATCACCGGGGAGCTGTTTTTT. The V gene is TRBV10-3, the J gene TRBJ2-2; 8 positions agree with TRBD2. The CDR3 length is 14 residues. Losses at the gene ends were 6 bases for V and 4 bases for J; bases not matched to a gene: 4. Germline V gene sequence: CDR1 ENHRY, CDR2 SYGVKD.